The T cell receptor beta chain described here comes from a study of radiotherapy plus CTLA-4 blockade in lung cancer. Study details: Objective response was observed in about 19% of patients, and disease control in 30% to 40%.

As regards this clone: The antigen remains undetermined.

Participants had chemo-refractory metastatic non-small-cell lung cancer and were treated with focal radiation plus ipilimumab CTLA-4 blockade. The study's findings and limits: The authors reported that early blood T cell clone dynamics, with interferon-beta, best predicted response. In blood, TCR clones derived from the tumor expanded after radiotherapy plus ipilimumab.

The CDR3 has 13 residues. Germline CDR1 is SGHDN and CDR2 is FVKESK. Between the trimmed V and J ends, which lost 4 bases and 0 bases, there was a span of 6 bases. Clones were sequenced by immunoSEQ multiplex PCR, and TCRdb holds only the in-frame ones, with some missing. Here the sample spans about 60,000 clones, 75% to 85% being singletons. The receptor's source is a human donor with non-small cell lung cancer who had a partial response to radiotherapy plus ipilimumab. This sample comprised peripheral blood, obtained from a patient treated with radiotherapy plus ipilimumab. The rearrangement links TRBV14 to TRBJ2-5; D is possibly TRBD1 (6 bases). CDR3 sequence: CASSRTDQETQYF. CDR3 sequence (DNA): TGTGCCAGCAGCCGGACAGACCAAGAGACCCAGTACTTC. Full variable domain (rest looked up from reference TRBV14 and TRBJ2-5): EAGVTQFPSHSVIEKGQTVTLRCDPISGHDNLYWYRRVMGKEIKFLLHFVKESKQDESGMPNNRFLAERTGGTYSTLKVQPAELEDSGVYFCASSRTDQETQYFGPGTRLLVL.